The clone carrying this T cell receptor (beta chain) was recorded many times. This record belongs to a study of blood T cells in healthy people across ages. A second PCR, run for roughly 7 to 11 cycles, used a sample-barcoded 5' primer plus a J-beta primer mix. MiXCR, applied by TCRdb to the 5' RACE reads, yields one record per CDR3 protein. The sample lists some 640,000 distinct CDR3 sequences, about 30% occurring once. Germline V CDR1 and CDR2: SGDLS, YYNGEE. This CDR3 spans 14 amino acids. V was cut by 0 bases and J by 1 base, with 8 bases left in between. Specimen: blood. The receptor was isolated from a woman older than 75 in good health. V is TRBV9 and J is TRBJ2-7; D possibly corresponds to TRBD2 (5 bases). The CDR3 DNA is TGTGCCAGCAGCGTAGGAGGGATTTCCTACGAGCAGTACTTC. The encoded protein is CASSVGGISYEQYF. Drawing the rest from reference TRBV9 and TRBJ2-7, the complete variable domain is DSGVTQTPKHLITATGQRVTLRCSPRSGDLSVYWYQQSLDQGLQFLIQYYNGEERAKGNILERFSAQQFPDLHSELNLSSLELGDSALYFCASSVGGISYEQYFGPGTRLTVT.